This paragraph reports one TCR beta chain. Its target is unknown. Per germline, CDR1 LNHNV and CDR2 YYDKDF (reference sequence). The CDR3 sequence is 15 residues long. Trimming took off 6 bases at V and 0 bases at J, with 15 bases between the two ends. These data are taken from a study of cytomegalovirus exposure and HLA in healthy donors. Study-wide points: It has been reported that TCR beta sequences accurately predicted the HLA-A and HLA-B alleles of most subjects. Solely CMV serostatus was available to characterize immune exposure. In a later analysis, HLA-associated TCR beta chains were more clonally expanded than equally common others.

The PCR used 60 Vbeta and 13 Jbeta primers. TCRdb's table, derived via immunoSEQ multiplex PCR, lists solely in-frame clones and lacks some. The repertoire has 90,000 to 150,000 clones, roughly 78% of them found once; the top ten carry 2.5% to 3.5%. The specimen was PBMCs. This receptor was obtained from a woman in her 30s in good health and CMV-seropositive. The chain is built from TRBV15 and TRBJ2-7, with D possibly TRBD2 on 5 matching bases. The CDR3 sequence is CATSPGRGSSYEQYF. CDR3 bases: TGTGCCACCAGTCCGGGGAGAGGGAGCTCCTACGAGCAGTACTTC.